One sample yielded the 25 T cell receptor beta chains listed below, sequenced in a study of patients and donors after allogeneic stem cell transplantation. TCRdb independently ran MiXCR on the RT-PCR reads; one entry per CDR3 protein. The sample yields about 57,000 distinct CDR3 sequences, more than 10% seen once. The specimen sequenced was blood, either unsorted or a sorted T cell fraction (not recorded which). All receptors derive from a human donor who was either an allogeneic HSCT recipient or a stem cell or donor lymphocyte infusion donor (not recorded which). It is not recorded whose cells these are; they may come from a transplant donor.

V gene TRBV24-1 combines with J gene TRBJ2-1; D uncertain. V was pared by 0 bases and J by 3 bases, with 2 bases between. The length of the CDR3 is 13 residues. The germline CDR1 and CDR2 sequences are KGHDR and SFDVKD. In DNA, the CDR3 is TGTGCCACCAGTGATTTGGGCTACAATGAGCAGTTCTTC. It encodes CATSDLGYNEQFF.

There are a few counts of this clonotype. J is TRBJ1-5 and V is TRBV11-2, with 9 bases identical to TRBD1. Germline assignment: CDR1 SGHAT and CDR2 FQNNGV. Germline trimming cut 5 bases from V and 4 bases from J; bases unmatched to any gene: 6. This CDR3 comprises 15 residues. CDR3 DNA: TGTGCCAGCAGCCGAGCCGGGACAGGGAATCAGCCCCAGCATTTT. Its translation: CASSRAGTGNQPQHF.

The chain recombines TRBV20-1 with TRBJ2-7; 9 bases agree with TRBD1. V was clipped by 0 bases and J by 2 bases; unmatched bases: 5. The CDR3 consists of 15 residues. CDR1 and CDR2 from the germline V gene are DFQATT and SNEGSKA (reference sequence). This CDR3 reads CSARDQGTGTYEQYF. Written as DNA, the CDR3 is TGCAGTGCTAGAGATCAAGGGACAGGGACCTACGAGCAGTACTTC.

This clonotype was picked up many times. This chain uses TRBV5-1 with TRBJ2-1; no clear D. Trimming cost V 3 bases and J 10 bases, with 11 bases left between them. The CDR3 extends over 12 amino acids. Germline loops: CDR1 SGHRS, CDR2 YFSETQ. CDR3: CASSWEGREQFF. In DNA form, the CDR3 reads TGCGCCAGCAGCTGGGAAGGTAGAGAGCAGTTCTTC.

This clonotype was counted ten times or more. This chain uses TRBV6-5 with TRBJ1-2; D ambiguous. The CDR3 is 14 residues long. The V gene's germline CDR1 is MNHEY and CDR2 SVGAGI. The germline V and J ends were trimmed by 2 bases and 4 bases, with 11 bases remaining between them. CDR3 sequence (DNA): TGTGCCAGCAGTTACAGGGCGATGGGCTATGGCTACACCTTC. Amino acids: CASSYRAMGYGYTF.

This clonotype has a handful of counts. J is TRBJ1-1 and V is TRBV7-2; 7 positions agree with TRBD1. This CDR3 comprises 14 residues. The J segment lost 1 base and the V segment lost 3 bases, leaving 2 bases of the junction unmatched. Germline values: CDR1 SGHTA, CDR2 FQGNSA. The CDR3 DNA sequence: TGTGCCAGCAGCTTCGACAGGGCGAACACTGAAGCTTTCTTT. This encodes CASSFDRANTEAFF.

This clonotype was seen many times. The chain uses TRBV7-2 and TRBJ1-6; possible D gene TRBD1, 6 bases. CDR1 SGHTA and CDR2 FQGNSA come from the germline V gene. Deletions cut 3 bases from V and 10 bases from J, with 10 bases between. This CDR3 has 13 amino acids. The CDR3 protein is CASSFGGGSPLHF. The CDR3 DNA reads TGTGCCAGCAGCTTTGGGGGCGGCTCACCCCTCCACTTT.

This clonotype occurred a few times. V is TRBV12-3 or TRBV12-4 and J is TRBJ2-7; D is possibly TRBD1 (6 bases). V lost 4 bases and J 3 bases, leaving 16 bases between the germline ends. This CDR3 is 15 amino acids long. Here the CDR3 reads CASSSRTDRNYEQYF. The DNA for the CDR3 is TGTGCCAGCAGTTCTCGCACTGACAGGAACTACGAGCAGTACTTC.

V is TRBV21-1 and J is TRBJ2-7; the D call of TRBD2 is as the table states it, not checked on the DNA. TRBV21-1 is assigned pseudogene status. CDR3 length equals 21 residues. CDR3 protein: CASSKDRRQGQAGAYNYEQYF. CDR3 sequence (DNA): TGTGCCAGCAGCAAAGATAGAAGGCAGGGTCAAGCGGGAGCATATAACTACGAGCAGTACTTC.

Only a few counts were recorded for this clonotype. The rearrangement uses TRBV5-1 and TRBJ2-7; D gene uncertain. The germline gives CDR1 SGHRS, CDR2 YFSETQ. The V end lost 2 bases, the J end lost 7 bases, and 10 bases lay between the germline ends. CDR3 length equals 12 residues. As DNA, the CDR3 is TGCGCCAGCAGCTTTTTTGGTTGGGAGCAGTACTTC. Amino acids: CASSFFGWEQYF.

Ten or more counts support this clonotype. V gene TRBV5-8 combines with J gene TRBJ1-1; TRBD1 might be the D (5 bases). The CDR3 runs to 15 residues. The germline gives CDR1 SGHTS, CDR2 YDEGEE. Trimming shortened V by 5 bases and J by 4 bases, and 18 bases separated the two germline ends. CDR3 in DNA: TGTGCCAGCAGGCCTAAACAGTCAGGGAGCACTGAAGCTTTCTTT. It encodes CASRPKQSGSTEAFF.

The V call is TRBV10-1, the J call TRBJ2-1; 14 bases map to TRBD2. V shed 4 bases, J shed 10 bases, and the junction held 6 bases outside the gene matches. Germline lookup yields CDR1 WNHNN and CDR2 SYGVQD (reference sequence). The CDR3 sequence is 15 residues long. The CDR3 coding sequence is TGCGCCAGCAGTGGACTAGCGGGAGGGCCACTGGAGCAGTTCTTC. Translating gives CASSGLAGGPLEQFF.

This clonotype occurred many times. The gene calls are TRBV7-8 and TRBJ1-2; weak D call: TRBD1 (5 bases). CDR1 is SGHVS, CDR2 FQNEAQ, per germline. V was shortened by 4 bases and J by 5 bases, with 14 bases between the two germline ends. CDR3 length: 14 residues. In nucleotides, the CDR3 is TGTGCCAGCAGCTCCCCGGACAAGGGGTATGGCTACACCTTC. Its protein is CASSSPDKGYGYTF. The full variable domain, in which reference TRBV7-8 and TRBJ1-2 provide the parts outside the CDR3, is GAGVSQSPRYKVAKRGQDVALRCDPISGHVSLFWYQQALGQGPEFLTYFQNEAQLDKSGLPSDRFFAERPEGSVSTLKIQRTQQEDSAVYLCASSSPDKGYGYTFGSGTRLTVV.

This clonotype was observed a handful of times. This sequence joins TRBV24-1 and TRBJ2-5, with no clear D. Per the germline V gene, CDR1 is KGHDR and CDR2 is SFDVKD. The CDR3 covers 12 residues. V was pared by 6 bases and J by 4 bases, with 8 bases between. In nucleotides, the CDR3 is TGTGCCACCAGTCCAGGCGCAGAGACCCAGTACTTC. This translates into CATSPGAETQYF.

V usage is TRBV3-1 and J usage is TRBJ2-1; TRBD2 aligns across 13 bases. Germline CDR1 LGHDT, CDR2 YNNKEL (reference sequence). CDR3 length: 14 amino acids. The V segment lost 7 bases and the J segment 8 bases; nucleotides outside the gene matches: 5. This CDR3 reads CASTGTSGNHEQFF. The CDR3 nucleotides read TGTGCCAGCACCGGGACTAGCGGGAACCATGAGCAGTTCTTC.

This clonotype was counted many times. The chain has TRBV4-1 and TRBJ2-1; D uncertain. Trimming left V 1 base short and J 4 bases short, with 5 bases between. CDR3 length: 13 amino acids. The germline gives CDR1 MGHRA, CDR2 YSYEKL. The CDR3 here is CASSQAGYNEQFF. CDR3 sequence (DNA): TGCGCCAGCAGCCAAGCGGGTTACAATGAGCAGTTCTTC.

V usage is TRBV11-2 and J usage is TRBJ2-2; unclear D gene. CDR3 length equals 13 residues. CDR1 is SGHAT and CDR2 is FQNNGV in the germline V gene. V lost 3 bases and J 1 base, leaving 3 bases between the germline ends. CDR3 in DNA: TGTGCCAGCAGCTTCGGGAACACCGGGGAGCTGTTTTTT. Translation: CASSFGNTGELFF.

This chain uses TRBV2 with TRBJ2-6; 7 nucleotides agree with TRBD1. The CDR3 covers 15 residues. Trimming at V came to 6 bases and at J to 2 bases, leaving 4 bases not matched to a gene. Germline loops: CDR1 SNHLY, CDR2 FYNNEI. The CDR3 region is CASRLQGTGANVLTF. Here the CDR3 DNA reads TGTGCCAGCAGGTTACAGGGGACTGGGGCCAACGTCCTGACTTTC. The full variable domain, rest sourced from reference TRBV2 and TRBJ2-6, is EPEVTQTPSHQVTQMGQEVILRCVPISNHLYFYWYRQILGQKVEFLVSFYNNEISEKSEIFDDQFSVERPDGSNFTLKIRSTKLEDSAMYFCASRLQGTGANVLTFGAGSRLTVL.

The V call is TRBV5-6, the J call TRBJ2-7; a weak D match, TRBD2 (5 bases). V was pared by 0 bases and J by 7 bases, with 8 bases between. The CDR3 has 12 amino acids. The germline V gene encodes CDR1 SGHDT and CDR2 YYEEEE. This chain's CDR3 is CASSLEEGEQYF. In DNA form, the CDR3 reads TGTGCCAGCAGCTTGGAAGAGGGTGAGCAGTACTTC.

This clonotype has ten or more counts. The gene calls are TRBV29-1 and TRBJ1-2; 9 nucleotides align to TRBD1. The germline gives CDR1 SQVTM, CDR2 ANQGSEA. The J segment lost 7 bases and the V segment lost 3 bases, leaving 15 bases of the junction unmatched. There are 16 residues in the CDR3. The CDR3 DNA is TGCAGCGTTGAGGGGCCGGGACAGGGAGGAGCCCTTGGCTACACCTTC. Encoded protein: CSVEGPGQGGALGYTF.

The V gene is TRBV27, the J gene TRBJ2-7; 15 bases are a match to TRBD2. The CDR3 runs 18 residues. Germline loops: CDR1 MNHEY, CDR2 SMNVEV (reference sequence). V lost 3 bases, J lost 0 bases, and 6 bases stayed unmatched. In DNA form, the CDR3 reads TGTGCCAGCAGTTTCGGACTAGCGGGAGGGCCCCACTCCTACGAGCAGTACTTC. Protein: CASSFGLAGGPHSYEQYF.

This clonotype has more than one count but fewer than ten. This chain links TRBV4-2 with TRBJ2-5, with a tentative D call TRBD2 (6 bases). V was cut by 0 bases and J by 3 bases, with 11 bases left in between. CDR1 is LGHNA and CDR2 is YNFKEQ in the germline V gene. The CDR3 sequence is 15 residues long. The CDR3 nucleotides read TGTGCCAGCAGCCAAGATCGAGGGAGGAAAGAGACCCAGTACTTC. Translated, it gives CASSQDRGRKETQYF.

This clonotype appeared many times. CDR3 loop: CASRGQGSGSPLHF. In DNA form, the CDR3 reads TGTGCCAGCAGGGGACAGGGGTCCGGTTCACCCCTCCACTTT. The chain employs TRBV12-3 or TRBV12-4 and TRBJ1-6; 10 bases map to TRBD1. The CDR3 runs to 14 residues. The V gene end was trimmed by 6 bases and the J gene end by 9 bases; junction bases not matched to a gene: 5.

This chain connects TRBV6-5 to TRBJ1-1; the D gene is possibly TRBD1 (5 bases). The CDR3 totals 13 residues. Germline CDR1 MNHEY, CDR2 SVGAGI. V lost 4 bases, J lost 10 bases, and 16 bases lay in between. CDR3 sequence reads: CASSFNRGLAAFF. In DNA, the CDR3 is TGTGCCAGCAGTTTTAACCGGGGCTTAGCAGCTTTCTTT.

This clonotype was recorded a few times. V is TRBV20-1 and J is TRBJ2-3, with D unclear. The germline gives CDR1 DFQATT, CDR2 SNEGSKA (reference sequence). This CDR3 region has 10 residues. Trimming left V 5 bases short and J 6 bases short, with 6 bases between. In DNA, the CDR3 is TGCAGTGCTGATAGCGATACGCAGTATTTT. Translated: CSADSDTQYF.